This T cell receptor (beta chain) emerged from a study of blood T cells in healthy people across ages. CDR3 length equals 15 residues. Trimming stripped 1 base from V and 4 bases from J, with 14 bases between. Germline CDR1 and CDR2: SGHRS and YFSETQ. The authors ran a second PCR of roughly 6 to 12 cycles using a sample-barcoded 5' primer and a J-beta primer mix. Each CDR3 protein is one row after TCRdb ran MiXCR on the 5' RACE reads. The sample has around 1.1 million distinct CDR3 sequences, approximately 38% seen once; the top ten hold around 14%. The sequence was collected from a man aged 18 to 29 in good health. Sequences were obtained from blood. The rearrangement joins TRBV5-1 to TRBJ1-2; D gene unclear. The CDR3 DNA follows: TGCGCCAGCAGCTTGATGGCACCCGTTGGCTATGGCTACACCTTC. The encoded protein is CASSLMAPVGYGYTF. Together with reference TRBV5-1 and TRBJ1-2, the CDR3 gives the full variable domain: KAGVTQTPRYLIKTRGQQVTLSCSPISGHRSVSWYQQTPGQGLQFLFEYFSETQRNKGNFPGRFSGRQFSNSRSEMNVSTLELGDSALYLCASSLMAPVGYGYTFGSGTRLTVV.